The following is a TCR beta chain sequence with its context. Its target is not known. The data were obtained in a study of T cell responses to AZD1222 COVID-19 vaccine. Findings and limits, study-wide: Seropositive at baseline were only six AZD1222 recipients. Reports indicate that nearly half of spike-specific TCRs are directed at unmutated variant regions. Repertoires were collected only later (after the peak T cell response had occurred). Spike-specific TCRs gained breadth and depth after people received two AZD1222 doses.

The method was immunoSEQ multiplex PCR; TCRdb's version includes in-frame clones alone and lacks a portion of them. The sample lists some 170,000 clones, approximately 90% occurring once. This CDR3 has 15 residues. V trimming: 4 bases; J trimming: 1 base; junction bases outside the gene matches: 3. Germline CDR1 and CDR2: MNHEY and SVGEGT. The TCR sequence derives from an adult who received the MenACWY meningococcal vaccine as a control. The sample was peripheral blood, taken 28 days after the second dose of the MenACWY control vaccine. V gene TRBV6-2 or TRBV6-3 combines with J gene TRBJ2-2; 7 bases are shared with TRBD1. The chain's CDR3 is CASSLDRLNTGELFF. CDR3 sequence (DNA): TGTGCCAGCAGTTTGGACAGGTTGAACACCGGGGAGCTGTTTTTT.